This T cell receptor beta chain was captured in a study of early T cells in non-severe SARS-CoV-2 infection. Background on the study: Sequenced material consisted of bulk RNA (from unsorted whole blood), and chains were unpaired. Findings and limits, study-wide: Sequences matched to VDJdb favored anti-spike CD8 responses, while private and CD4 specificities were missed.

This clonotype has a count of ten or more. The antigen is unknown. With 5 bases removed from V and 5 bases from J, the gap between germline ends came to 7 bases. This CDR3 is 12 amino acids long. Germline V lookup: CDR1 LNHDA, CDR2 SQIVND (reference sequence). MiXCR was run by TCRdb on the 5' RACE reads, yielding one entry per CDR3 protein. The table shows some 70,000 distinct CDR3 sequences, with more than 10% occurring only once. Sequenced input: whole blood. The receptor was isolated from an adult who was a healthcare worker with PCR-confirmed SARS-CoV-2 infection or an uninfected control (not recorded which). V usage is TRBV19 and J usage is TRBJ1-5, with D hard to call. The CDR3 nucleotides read TGTGCCAGTAGTGTTCGAGATCAGCCCCAGCATTTT. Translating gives CASSVRDQPQHF.